The 31 T cell receptor beta chains in this list originate from one sample, sequenced in a study of regulatory T cells in long-lasting Graves disease. iRepertoire HTBI primers and Arm-PCR of CDR3 regions built TCR beta libraries. TCRdb recomputed calls from the multiplex PCR reads with MiXCR, one row per CDR3 protein. The sample has about 470,000 distinct CDR3 sequences; about a fifth are singletons. Time point noted: persistent/refractory GD, antithyroid drugs over 5 years with positive TRAb. Scientists built the TCR library using RNA that was extracted from PBMCs. The sample here was peripheral blood mononuclear cells (PBMCs), taken when the disease was refractory, from a patient treated with antithyroid drugs. Every receptor here comes from a female donor with Graves disease.

This chain links TRBV5-1 with TRBJ1-1; D might be TRBD1 (6 bases). V lost 6 bases and J lost 2, with 11 bases in between. The CDR3 length is 13 residues. Germline V gives CDR1 SGHRS, CDR2 YFSETQ. The CDR3 sequence: CASTGTPNTEAFF. The CDR3 DNA reads as TGCGCCAGCACCGGGACACCCAACACTGAAGCTTTCTTT.

Only a few counts were recorded for this clonotype. The V and J genes are TRBV29-1 and TRBJ1-1, with D possibly TRBD1 on 5 matching bases. Trimming stripped 3 bases from V and 6 bases from J, with 14 bases between. The CDR3 runs 13 residues. Germline CDR1 is SQVTM and CDR2 is ANQGSEA. CDR3: CSVEEQAGAEAFF. CDR3 coding DNA: TGCAGCGTTGAGGAACAGGCGGGGGCTGAAGCTTTCTTT.

This chain joins TRBV6-1 and TRBJ2-6; unclear D gene. The length of the CDR3 is 14 residues. The germline gives CDR1 MNHNS, CDR2 SASEGT. V was shortened by 10 bases and J by 0 bases, with 10 bases between the two germline ends. CDR3 residues: CAIEASSGANVLTF. The CDR3 DNA reads as TGTGCCATCGAGGCCAGCTCTGGGGCCAACGTCCTGACTTTC.

Only a few counts were recorded for this clonotype. The chain carries TRBV29-1 and TRBJ1-1, with 7 bases that match TRBD1. V shed 6 bases, J shed 5 bases, and the junction held 6 bases outside the gene matches. The CDR3 totals 12 residues. CDR1 SQVTM and CDR2 ANQGSEA come from the germline V gene. The CDR3 here is CSVGTDWTEAFF. The CDR3 region has the DNA TGCAGCGTGGGGACAGATTGGACTGAAGCTTTCTTT.

The sample holds a few counts of this clonotype. This rearrangement joins TRBV19 to TRBJ1-1; 9 bases are a match to TRBD1. CDR3 length: 15 residues. Germline lookup yields CDR1 LNHDA and CDR2 SQIVND (reference sequence). V trimming: 5 bases; J trimming: 5 bases; junction bases outside the gene matches: 9. CDR3 sequence reads: CASSLYRGRETEAFF. The CDR3 DNA reads as TGTGCCAGTAGTTTATACAGGGGGCGCGAGACTGAAGCTTTCTTT.

This clonotype was detected ten times or more. The V call is TRBV11-3, the J call TRBJ1-6; D perhaps matches TRBD1 (6 bases). Germline V gene lookup returns CDR1 SGHNT and CDR2 YENEEA. The CDR3 sequence is 13 residues long. V gave up 8 bases and J gave up 6 bases, with 11 bases separating them. The CDR3, as DNA: TGTGCCAGCTCAGGACAGAGTAATTCACCCCTCCACTTT. This sequence encodes CASSGQSNSPLHF.

Ten or more counts support this clonotype. The genes are TRBV12-3 or TRBV12-4 and TRBJ1-2; D is unresolved. The V end lost 2 bases, the J end lost 7 bases, and 11 bases lay between the germline ends. The CDR3 consists of 13 residues. CDR3: CASSLSRPVGYTF. The CDR3 DNA follows: TGTGCCAGCAGTTTATCTCGGCCGGTTGGCTACACCTTC.

This clonotype was seen a few times. V and J are TRBV3-1 and TRBJ2-7; weak D call: TRBD2 (5 bases). CDR3 length: 16 amino acids. Per germline, CDR1 LGHDT and CDR2 YNNKEL (reference sequence). V was cut by 0 bases and J by 4 bases, with 16 bases left in between. The CDR3 DNA reads TGTGCCAGCAGCCAAGATAGGGTGCCGTCGGGGTACGAGCAGTACTTC. Its protein is CASSQDRVPSGYEQYF.

This clonotype was detected ten times or more. The chain couples TRBV30 to TRBJ1-3; the D is unclear. The CDR3 runs 11 residues. The germline gives CDR1 GTSNPN, CDR2 SVGIG (reference sequence). Trimming pared 0 bases from V and 8 bases from J, leaving 5 bases between. The CDR3 coding sequence is TGTGCCTGGAGTGTAGCCTACACCATATATTTT. Its translation is CAWSVAYTIYF. Variable domain in full (rest from reference TRBV30 and TRBJ1-3): SQTIHQWPATLVQPVGSPLSLECTVEGTSNPNLYWYRQAAGRGLQLLFYSVGIGQISSEVPQNLSASRPQDRQFILSSKKLLLSDSGFYLCAWSVAYTIYFGEGSWLTVV.

The chain employs TRBV7-9 and TRBJ2-7; 8 positions match TRBD2. V was pared by 2 bases and J by 6 bases, with 6 bases of the junction left unmatched. This CDR3 region has 14 residues. The germline gives CDR1 SEHNR, CDR2 FQNEAQ (reference sequence). The DNA of the CDR3 is TGTGCCAGCAGCTTAATCAGCGGGAGCGCCGAGCAGTACTTC. Its translation: CASSLISGSAEQYF.

This clonotype has at least ten counts. The chain recombines TRBV20-1 with TRBJ1-1; D is uncertain. The CDR3 spans 14 residues. The V end lost 3 bases, the J end lost 1 base, and 12 bases lay between the germline ends. Germline CDR1 and CDR2: DFQATT and SNEGSKA (reference sequence). The CDR3 nucleotides are TGCAGTGCTAGTGTACCCCACGGGAACACTGAAGCTTTCTTT. It specifies CSASVPHGNTEAFF.

This clonotype was counted ten times or more. The chain links TRBV7-2 to TRBJ1-5; 7 nucleotides line up with TRBD1. Germline values: CDR1 SGHTA, CDR2 FQGNSA. The V and J ends lost 5 bases and 4 bases, in that order; junction bases with no gene match: 8. The CDR3 spans 15 residues. Written as DNA, the CDR3 is TGTGCCAGCAGCCCGACAGGGCTTCTTAATCAGCCCCAGCATTTT. Its translation: CASSPTGLLNQPQHF.

This clonotype showed up many times. This chain uses TRBV20-1 with TRBJ2-5; tentative D call: TRBD2 (6 bases). CDR3 length: 13 residues. The germline V gene has CDR1 DFQATT and CDR2 SNEGSKA (reference sequence). V was trimmed by 3 bases and J by 0 bases, leaving 8 bases between them. The CDR3 DNA reads as TGCAGTGCTAGGCGGGAATACCAAGAGACCCAGTACTTC. This sequence encodes CSARREYQETQYF.

This clonotype came up a few times. This chain joins TRBV5-5 and TRBJ1-2; possible D gene TRBD1, 6 bases. Germline lookup yields CDR1 SGHKS and CDR2 YYEKEE (reference sequence). The V end lost 0 bases, the J end lost 8 bases, and 11 bases lay between the germline ends. The CDR3 length is 13 residues. The CDR3 nucleotides read TGTGCCAGCAGCTTGGACGGGGGCAGGGGCTACACCTTC. This gives the protein CASSLDGGRGYTF. Full variable domain (outside the CDR3, taken from reference TRBV5-5 and TRBJ1-2): DAGVTQSPTHLIKTRGQQVTLRCSPISGHKSVSWYQQVLGQGPQFIFQYYEKEERGRGNFPDRFSARQFPNYSSELNVNALLLGDSALYLCASSLDGGRGYTFGSGTRLTVV.

This clonotype was detected many times. This chain connects TRBV20-1 to TRBJ2-6; D gene unclear. The length of the CDR3 is 14 residues. V lost 1 base and J 0 bases, leaving 4 bases between the germline ends. Germline-derived CDR1 and CDR2 are DFQATT and SNEGSKA (reference sequence). CDR3 region: CSARGSSGANVLTF. CDR3 coding DNA: TGCAGTGCTAGAGGGAGCTCTGGGGCCAACGTCCTGACTTTC.

This clonotype appeared a few times. The V gene is TRBV5-1, the J gene TRBJ1-1; D possibly corresponds to TRBD1 (5 bases). V was trimmed by 0 bases and J by 1 base, leaving 10 bases between them. Germline assignment: CDR1 SGHRS and CDR2 YFSETQ. There are 15 residues in the CDR3. The CDR3 sequence: CASSLARGKNTEAFF. The DNA for the CDR3 is TGCGCCAGCAGCTTGGCACGGGGGAAGAACACTGAAGCTTTCTTT. The full variable domain, in which reference TRBV5-1 and TRBJ1-1 provide the parts outside the CDR3, is KAGVTQTPRYLIKTRGQQVTLSCSPISGHRSVSWYQQTPGQGLQFLFEYFSETQRNKGNFPGRFSGRQFSNSRSEMNVSTLELGDSALYLCASSLARGKNTEAFFGQGTRLTVV.

This clonotype has only a few counts. This rearrangement joins TRBV6-2 or TRBV6-3 to TRBJ1-6; TRBD1 matches at 8 bases. The V and J ends lost 6 bases and 8 bases, in that order; junction bases with no gene match: 15. This CDR3 contains 17 residues. Germline-derived CDR1 and CDR2 are MNHEY and SVGEGT. The CDR3 is CASRRTGLRMKDSPLHF. In DNA, the CDR3 is TGTGCCAGCAGGCGGACAGGGCTGAGGATGAAGGATTCACCCCTCCACTTT.

The chain has TRBV29-1 and TRBJ1-2; TRBD1 is a possible D gene (5 bases). Germline CDR1 reads SQVTM; CDR2 reads ANQGSEA. V was trimmed by 3 bases and J by 4 bases, leaving 12 bases between them. This CDR3 is 13 amino acids long. The CDR3, as DNA: TGCAGCGTTGAGGGGGGAATGGGCTATGGCTACACCTTC. It specifies CSVEGGMGYGYTF.

This clonotype was seen at least ten times. The V call is TRBV10-2, the J call TRBJ1-2; D unresolved. The V gene's germline CDR1 is WSHSY and CDR2 SAAADI. Trimming took off 0 bases at V and 8 bases at J, with 10 bases between the two ends. The CDR3 extends over 13 amino acids. CDR3 DNA: TGCGCCAGCAGTGAGTCCCGGCGGGAGGGCTACACCTTC. Translated: CASSESRREGYTF.

The chain recombines TRBV19 with TRBJ2-2; TRBD2 matches 14 bases. The germline CDR1 and CDR2 sequences are LNHDA and SQIVND (reference sequence). This CDR3 comprises 16 residues. V gave up 4 bases and J gave up 7 bases; unmatched junction bases: 5. The DNA of the CDR3 is TGTGCCAGTAGTAGGGGGACTAGCGGGAGTTACGGGGAGCTGTTTTTT. Its translation is CASSRGTSGSYGELFF.

Concerning this clonotype itself: Possible read error: a much larger clone is one base away. The chain links TRBV7-9 to TRBJ1-5; unclear D gene. The CDR3 runs to 13 residues. Germline values: CDR1 SEHNR, CDR2 FQNEAQ (reference sequence). CDR3 DNA: TGTGTCAGCAGCTCGGAGCGCAATCAGCCCCAGCATTTT. Protein: CVSSSERNQPQHF.

The chain is built from TRBV6-2 or TRBV6-3 and TRBJ1-2, with D unclear. The V and J ends lost 2 bases and 4 bases respectively, with 17 bases between them. The CDR3 sequence is 16 residues long. Germline V lookup: CDR1 MNHEY, CDR2 SVGEGT. The CDR3 DNA follows: TGTGCCAGCAGTTACAGCGTGGGGAGTATGCCCTATGGCTACACCTTC. Its protein product is CASSYSVGSMPYGYTF.

In this sample, this clonotype turned up a few times. This chain uses TRBV7-2 with TRBJ2-7, with a weak D call TRBD1 (6 bases). Germline loops: CDR1 SGHTA, CDR2 FQGNSA. This CDR3 is 15 amino acids long. Trimming removed 4 bases from V and 3 bases from J, with 16 bases in between. This CDR3 reads CASSSSRDIIYEQYF. The CDR3 DNA is TGTGCCAGCAGCTCGTCACGGGACATCATCTACGAGCAGTACTTC.

The chain couples TRBV3-1 to TRBJ1-4; D perhaps matches TRBD1 (6 bases). Trimming cost V 6 bases and J 8 bases, with 16 bases left between them. CDR1 is LGHDT and CDR2 is YNNKEL in the germline V gene (reference sequence). This CDR3 comprises 14 residues. The CDR3 loop is CASSHRVREEKLFF. The CDR3 nucleotides are TGTGCCAGCAGTCACAGGGTAAGGGAGGAAAAACTGTTTTTT.

The CDR3 loop is CASRTHGETETQYF. For the CDR3, the DNA is TGTGCCAGCAGGACCCACGGGGAGACGGAGACCCAGTACTTC. This rearrangement joins TRBV6-2 or TRBV6-3 to TRBJ2-5; maybe TRBD2 (5 bases). V was pared by 6 bases and J by 5 bases, with 16 bases between. This CDR3 is built from 14 residues. The germline V gene has CDR1 MNHEY and CDR2 SVGEGT.

In this sample, this clonotype turned up a few times. This chain joins TRBV6-5 and TRBJ2-7; 10 nucleotides line up with TRBD1. In germline, CDR1 is MNHEY, CDR2 SVGAGI. Trimming at V came to 0 bases and at J to 4 bases, leaving 21 bases not matched to a gene. The CDR3 totals 21 residues. The CDR3 protein is CASSYSPVYVSGTGDLYEQYF. The CDR3 DNA follows: TGTGCCAGCAGTTACTCTCCTGTGTATGTGTCTGGGACAGGGGATTTATACGAGCAGTACTTC.

This clonotype was observed many times. The CDR3 loop reads CSVERDTNTEAFF. The CDR3 DNA reads as TGCAGCGTCGAAAGGGACACGAACACTGAAGCTTTCTTT. V and J are TRBV29-1 and TRBJ1-1; tentative D call: TRBD1 (6 bases). In germline, CDR1 is SQVTM, CDR2 ANQGSEA. This CDR3 contains 13 residues. Between the trimmed V and J ends, which lost 6 bases and 1 base, there was a span of 12 bases.

In this sample, this clonotype turned up a few times. The chain recombines TRBV10-3 with TRBJ2-7; 14 bases agree with TRBD2. The CDR3 has 14 residues. Germline V gives CDR1 ENHRY, CDR2 SYGVKD. With 11 bases clipped from V and 4 bases from J, the junction kept 7 bases outside the gene matches. The CDR3 coding sequence is TGTGCCGCACGGGGACTAGCGGGAGAGTACGAGCAGTACTTC. It translates to CAARGLAGEYEQYF.

The chain is built from TRBV7-9 and TRBJ2-7; 7 bases match TRBD1. V was clipped by 4 bases and J by 6 bases; unmatched bases: 12. Germline CDR1 is SEHNR and CDR2 is FQNEAQ (reference sequence). There are 15 residues in the CDR3. This CDR3 is CASSSGTGVEVEQYF. CDR3 bases: TGTGCCAGCAGCTCCGGAACAGGGGTAGAGGTCGAGCAGTACTTC.

The chain combines TRBV10-3 with TRBJ2-7; 9 bases map to TRBD1. The germline V gene encodes CDR1 ENHRY and CDR2 SYGVKD. The CDR3 runs 14 residues. With 10 bases clipped from V and 0 bases from J, the junction kept 7 bases outside the gene matches. CDR3 region: CASTGGQNSYEQYF. The CDR3 region has the DNA TGTGCCAGCACAGGGGGCCAAAACTCCTACGAGCAGTACTTC.

The sample holds many counts of this clonotype. V is TRBV6-5 and J is TRBJ2-7; no reliable D call. Germline V gene lookup returns CDR1 MNHEY and CDR2 SVGAGI. V lost 0 bases, J lost 3 bases, and 12 bases lay in between. The CDR3 loop spans 15 amino acids. CDR3 DNA: TGTGCCAGCAGTTACTCAGGGCCCAACTTCTACGAGCAGTACTTC. Its translation: CASSYSGPNFYEQYF.